One sample yielded the 8 T cell receptor beta chains listed below, sequenced in a study of cytomegalovirus exposure and HLA in healthy donors. Vbeta (60) and Jbeta (13) primers were used in the PCR. TCRdb keeps only in-frame clones here, not all; method: immunoSEQ multiplex PCR. The sample has around 90,000 clones, about two thirds seen once; the top ten hold 2.3%. The sequencing input was PBMCs. Source of these receptors: a human donor in good health.

Note on this clone: Given the absence of the conserved phenylalanine or tryptophan at the CDR3 end, a read error is likely. V and J are TRBV9 and TRBJ1-6, with D unclear. CDR3 length: 13 residues. Germline CDR1 reads SGDLS; CDR2 reads YYNGEE. The ends were cut back, 0 bases at V and 11 bases at J, with 9 bases in the middle. The CDR3 DNA is TGTGCCAGCAGCGTAGAAGAGGGTACACCCCTCCACGTT. It encodes CASSVEEGTPLHV.

This clone has a handful of counts. The chain carries TRBV9 and TRBJ2-2; 14 nucleotides agree with TRBD2. Germline trimming cut 4 bases from V and 6 bases from J; bases unmatched to any gene: 5. Germline CDR1 is SGDLS and CDR2 is YYNGEE. This CDR3 region has 16 residues. For the CDR3, the DNA is TGTGCCAGCAGCCTGACTAGCGGGGGGGCCGCCGGGGAGCTGTTTTTT. Translation: CASSLTSGGAAGELFF.

Remarks on this clone: Other nucleotide sequences from this sample produce the same CDR3. The chain carries TRBV18 and TRBJ2-5, with D perhaps TRBD2 (5 bases). Germline values: CDR1 KGHSH, CDR2 LQKENI. The CDR3 has 16 residues. Trimming took off 3 bases at V and 5 bases at J, with 19 bases between the two ends. The DNA for the CDR3 is TGTGCCAGCTCACCTCCGGGCTCCCGCCGCGGGGAGACCCAGTACTTC. Its protein product is CASSPPGSRRGETQYF.

The genes are TRBV6-5 and TRBJ2-5; D gene ambiguous. The CDR3 consists of 14 residues. Germline V gene sequence: CDR1 MNHEY, CDR2 SVGAGI. Deletions cut 2 bases from V and 4 bases from J, with 11 bases between. CDR3 protein: CASSYAGQAETQYF. CDR3 bases: TGTGCCAGCAGTTACGCTGGGCAGGCAGAGACCCAGTACTTC.

The chain has TRBV10-3 and TRBJ2-5; D ambiguous. Germline V CDR1 and CDR2: ENHRY, SYGVKD. The V end lost 4 bases, the J end lost 5 bases, and 14 bases lay between the germline ends. This CDR3 is 14 amino acids long. CDR3 bases: TGTGCCATCAGTGTCTCTACGGGTACGGAGACCCAGTACTTC. Its protein is CAISVSTGTETQYF.

CDR3 sequence: CASREEGASTEAFF. In DNA, the CDR3 is TGTGCCAGCAGGGAGGAGGGGGCTAGTACTGAAGCTTTCTTT. The V call is TRBV7-9, the J call TRBJ1-1, with 7 positions matching TRBD1. V gave up 6 bases and J gave up 5 bases; unmatched junction bases: 9. CDR3 size: 14 residues. Germline V gene data show CDR1 as SEHNR and CDR2 as FQNEAQ (reference sequence).

The genes are TRBV18 and TRBJ1-1, with D possibly being TRBD1 (5 bases). Germline V CDR1 and CDR2: KGHSH, LQKENI. The V gene lost 1 base and the J gene lost 5 bases, with 11 bases spanning the gap. This CDR3 region has 14 residues. The CDR3 loop reads CASSPLLGDTEAFF. In nucleotides, the CDR3 is TGTGCCAGCTCACCACTTCTAGGGGATACTGAAGCTTTCTTT.

This clone was counted between two and nine times. The V and J genes are TRBV7-2 and TRBJ2-7; 7 bases map to TRBD2. V was pared by 0 bases and J by 2 bases, with 4 bases of the junction left unmatched. This CDR3 region has 15 residues. In germline, CDR1 is SGHTA, CDR2 FQGNSA. The CDR3 here is CASSLALLAAYEQYF. In DNA, the CDR3 is TGTGCCAGCAGCTTAGCGCTTCTAGCGGCCTACGAGCAGTACTTC. Complete variable domain (other parts from reference TRBV7-2 and TRBJ2-7): GAGVSQSPSNKVTEKGKDVELRCDPISGHTALYWYRQSLGQGLEFLIYFQGNSAPDKSGLPSDRFSAERTGGSVSTLTIQRTQQEDSAVYLCASSLALLAAYEQYFGPGTRLTVT.